Presented here are 21 T cell receptor beta chains from one specimen sequenced in a study of cytomegalovirus exposure and HLA in healthy donors. 60 Vbeta and 13 Jbeta primers were used in PCR. Using immunoSEQ multiplex PCR, the repertoire was profiled, and TCRdb retains in-frame clones only, with some absent. The sample contains about 180,000 clones, 78% of which appear only once. The sample was PBMCs. These receptors were collected from a woman in her forties or fifties in good health and CMV-seropositive.

This rearrangement joins TRBV18 to TRBJ2-1; tentatively, D is TRBD2 (6 bases). The CDR3 covers 14 residues. Germline values: CDR1 KGHSH, CDR2 LQKENI. Trimming shortened V by 6 bases and J by 4 bases, and 13 bases separated the two germline ends. CDR3 nucleotides: TGTGCCAGCTCTCCAGATGGGACTTACAATGAGCAGTTCTTC. Its translation is CASSPDGTYNEQFF.

The V call is TRBV2, the J call TRBJ1-5; D is ambiguous. The germline gives CDR1 SNHLY, CDR2 FYNNEI. V lost 9 bases and J 6 bases, leaving 12 bases between the germline ends. There are 12 residues in the CDR3. The chain's CDR3 is CASTLEGQPQHF. The CDR3 DNA is TGTGCCAGTACCCTTGAGGGTCAGCCCCAGCATTTT.

V usage is TRBV19 and J usage is TRBJ1-2, with 7 bases aligning to TRBD1. V trimming: 6 bases; J trimming: 3 bases; junction bases outside the gene matches: 10. The CDR3 length is 15 residues. CDR1 and CDR2 (germline): LNHDA, SQIVND (reference sequence). CDR3 residues: CASRRRGQDHYGYTF. In DNA form, the CDR3 reads TGTGCCAGTAGACGCCGAGGACAGGATCACTATGGCTACACCTTC.

The chain uses TRBV5-1 and TRBJ2-2, with TRBD2 identical over 14 bases. The V and J ends lost 3 bases and 6 bases, in that order; junction bases with no gene match: 4. The germline V gene encodes CDR1 SGHRS and CDR2 YFSETQ. This CDR3 spans 16 amino acids. The CDR3 sequence: CASSSQTSGGAGELFF. CDR3 nucleotides: TGCGCCAGCAGCTCTCAGACTAGCGGGGGGGCCGGGGAGCTGTTTTTT.

This chain connects TRBV10-3 to TRBJ2-3; the match to TRBD2 covers 11 bases. The trim removed 6 bases at V and 4 bases at J, leaving 9 bases unmatched. The V gene's germline CDR1 is ENHRY and CDR2 SYGVKD. The CDR3 loop spans 16 amino acids. The CDR3 region is CAIRPPGLAEADTQYF. CDR3 coding DNA: TGTGCCATCAGGCCCCCGGGACTAGCGGAGGCAGATACGCAGTATTTT.

V and J are TRBV7-2 and TRBJ1-1; D is uncertain. Germline-derived CDR1 and CDR2 are SGHTA and FQGNSA. The V gene lost 2 bases and the J gene lost 1 base, with 5 bases spanning the gap. This CDR3 is built from 13 residues. The CDR3 nucleotides read TGTGCCAGCAGCTTAAATCGGAACACTGAAGCTTTCTTT. As protein: CASSLNRNTEAFF.

The chain recombines TRBV12-5 with TRBJ2-2; no definite D call. The CDR3 runs to 15 residues. Germline V lookup: CDR1 LGHNT, CDR2 FRNRAP. V gave up 0 bases and J gave up 0 bases, with 5 bases separating them. CDR3 sequence (DNA): TGTGCTAGTGGTTTGGTACTTTCGAACACCGGGGAGCTGTTTTTT. It specifies CASGLVLSNTGELFF.

This clone was seen only once. This chain links TRBV2 with TRBJ1-1; 8 nucleotides agree with TRBD1. This CDR3 comprises 13 residues. From germline, CDR1 is SNHLY and CDR2 FYNNEI. With 6 bases clipped from V and 0 bases from J, the junction kept 0 bases outside the gene matches. The CDR3 DNA follows: TGTGCCAGCAGGGACAGGGTGAACACTGAAGCTTTCTTT. Translation: CASRDRVNTEAFF.

J is TRBJ1-1 and V is TRBV18; 8 positions match TRBD1. Germline V gene lookup returns CDR1 KGHSH and CDR2 LQKENI. J lost 5 bases, V lost 3 bases, and 8 bases had no gene match. The length of the CDR3 is 15 residues. CDR3 sequence (DNA): TGTGCCAGCTCACCCCAACAAACAGGGGGGACTGAAGCTTTCTTT. Its protein is CASSPQQTGGTEAFF.

This sequence joins TRBV6-1 and TRBJ2-5; possible D gene TRBD1, 6 bases. The J call may be mistaken, given a closer DNA end match to TRBJ2-4. This CDR3 spans 14 amino acids. Germline V gene sequence: CDR1 MNHNS, CDR2 SASEGT. Here the CDR3 DNA reads TGTGCCAGCAGTGAACAGGCAGGGGAAAACATTCAGTACTTC. Amino acid sequence: CASSEQAGENIQYF.

The chain has TRBV15 and TRBJ2-2; TRBD2 agrees at 7 bases. Germline assignment: CDR1 LNHNV and CDR2 YYDKDF (reference sequence). Trimming at V came to 7 bases and at J to 4 bases, leaving 9 bases not matched to a gene. This CDR3 is 15 amino acids long. The CDR3 DNA follows: TGTGCCACCAAACCCAATAGGGAGGGCACCGGGGAGCTGTTTTTT. This gives the protein CATKPNREGTGELFF.

This chain links TRBV21-1 with TRBJ2-1; the listed D gene, TRBD2, was not tested against the DNA. TRBV21-1 is listed as a pseudogene. The CDR3 loop spans 14 amino acids. The CDR3 nucleotides are TGTGCCAGCAGCAAAAGGAGCAGCTACAATGAGCAGTTCTTC. This codes for CASSKRSSYNEQFF.

Only a few counts were recorded for this clone. V usage is TRBV19 and J usage is TRBJ2-7, with TRBD1 matching 7 bases. Germline values: CDR1 LNHDA, CDR2 SQIVND (reference sequence). The CDR3 has 12 amino acids. Unmatched junction bases numbered 2, after V lost 6 bases and J lost 3 bases. CDR3: CASRDRDYEQYF. In DNA form, the CDR3 reads TGTGCCAGTAGAGACAGGGACTACGAGCAGTACTTC.

This clone was recorded a few times. The chain uses TRBV6-1 and TRBJ2-3, with 9 positions matching TRBD1. The germline V gene encodes CDR1 MNHNS and CDR2 SASEGT. V shed 5 bases and J 3 bases; nucleotides not matched to a gene: 6. This CDR3 is built from 15 residues. The CDR3 loop reads CASSRGQGITDTQYF. CDR3 in DNA: TGTGCCAGCAGTCGGGGACAGGGAATTACAGATACGCAGTATTTT.

The V and J genes are TRBV5-6 and TRBJ1-6; 9 bases are shared with TRBD1. Germline values: CDR1 SGHDT, CDR2 YYEEEE. The CDR3 runs 14 residues. With V trimmed by 2 bases and J by 17 bases, 11 bases remained unmatched. CDR3 sequence (DNA): TGTGCCAGCAGCTTCCCGGGACAGGGTACCACGGTCCACTTT. It encodes CASSFPGQGTTVHF.

Here the CDR3 DNA reads TGTGCCAGTCAGATGTCAGGGACAGGGTACACTGAAGCTTTCTTT. This sequence encodes CASQMSGTGYTEAFF. J is TRBJ1-1 and V is TRBV6-5; 9 bases align to TRBD1. Germline loops: CDR1 MNHEY, CDR2 SVGAGI. V trimming: 9 bases; J trimming: 3 bases; junction bases outside the gene matches: 11. The CDR3 length is 15 residues.

This chain joins TRBV27 and TRBJ2-2, with 7 bases lining up with TRBD1. The CDR3 extends over 12 amino acids. J was trimmed by 12 bases and V by 3 bases; bases with no gene match: 4. Per germline, CDR1 MNHEY and CDR2 SMNVEV (reference sequence). The DNA of the CDR3 is TGTGCCAGCAGTTTCCTGGACAGGAAGCTGTTTTTT. It is translated as CASSFLDRKLFF.

The chain recombines TRBV5-1 with TRBJ1-2; possibly TRBD1 for D (6 bases). The CDR3 loop spans 14 amino acids. V was trimmed by 5 bases and J by 4 bases, leaving 15 bases between them. Germline V lookup: CDR1 SGHRS, CDR2 YFSETQ. CDR3 residues: CASSSQGSSYGYTF. CDR3 coding DNA: TGCGCCAGCAGTAGTCAGGGGAGTAGCTATGGCTACACCTTC.

The J gene is TRBJ1-2, the V gene TRBV6-5; TRBD1 matches 12 bases. There are 15 residues in the CDR3. V shed 5 bases and J 6 bases; nucleotides not matched to a gene: 7. Germline CDR1 MNHEY, CDR2 SVGAGI. DNA for the CDR3: TGTGCCAGCAGTACCGAGGGGACAGGGGGCAATGGCTACACCTTC. Translated, it gives CASSTEGTGGNGYTF.

The genes are TRBV30 and TRBJ1-3; D call uncertain. V gave up 3 bases and J gave up 2 bases, with 8 bases separating them. Germline CDR1 is GTSNPN and CDR2 is SVGIG (reference sequence). This CDR3 is 13 amino acids long. CDR3 residues: CAWSTGAGNTIYF. The DNA of the CDR3 is TGTGCCTGGAGCACCGGGGCTGGAAACACCATATATTTT.

This chain connects TRBV27 to TRBJ2-7; 10 bases map to TRBD2. J gave up 2 bases and V 5 bases, and 6 bases lay outside the gene matches. CDR1 is MNHEY and CDR2 is SMNVEV in the germline V gene (reference sequence). The CDR3 consists of 15 residues. The CDR3: CASSTPGLAPYEQYF. The DNA for the CDR3 is TGTGCCAGCAGTACACCGGGACTAGCGCCCTACGAGCAGTACTTC.